The 20 T cell receptor beta chains listed next were all sequenced from one sample in a study of post-analysis software for immune sequencing data. General study results and limits: In patients, 4 to 6 TRBV segments were more frequent than in controls, with TRBV5-6, TRBV5-1 and TRBV20-1 among them.

Their target antigens are unknown. TCR beta cDNA libraries had unique molecular identifiers. Each CDR3 protein gets one entry after TCRdb re-called the PCR reads with MiXCR. The sample has over 300,000 distinct CDR3 sequences, approximately 38% seen once. Sequenced input: blood. All receptors derive from a girl between 10 and 17 years old with multiple sclerosis.

The V and J genes are TRBV12-3 or TRBV12-4 and TRBJ1-1; no clear D. There are 16 residues in the CDR3. The ends were cut back, 5 bases at V and 3 bases at J, with 19 bases in the middle. Written as DNA, the CDR3 is TGTGCCAGCAGTCGGGGAGCAGACCGAGCAGACACTGAAGCTTTCTTT. It is translated as CASSRGADRADTEAFF.

This chain links TRBV7-2 with TRBJ2-3; 8 bases map to TRBD2. The CDR3 is made up of 16 amino acids. Germline V lookup: CDR1 SGHTA, CDR2 FQGNSA. V was pared by 0 bases and J by 4 bases, with 6 bases of the junction left unmatched. The CDR3 DNA reads TGTGCCAGCAGCTTAGCGCCCGGGGGGGTAGCAGATACGCAGTATTTT. Amino acids: CASSLAPGGVADTQYF.

J is TRBJ2-7 and V is TRBV7-9, with D maybe TRBD1 (6 bases). V was pared by 1 base and J by 0 bases, with 13 bases between. Germline V lookup: CDR1 SEHNR, CDR2 FQNEAQ (reference sequence). The CDR3 is 16 amino acids. CDR3 amino acids: CASSLEPQGSSYEQYF. CDR3 coding DNA: TGTGCCAGCAGCTTAGAACCTCAGGGGAGCTCCTACGAGCAGTACTTC.

The chain uses TRBV27 and TRBJ2-1; tentatively, D is TRBD2 (5 bases). TRBJ2-7 matches the DNA end more closely, so the J call is doubtful. Germline V gene data show CDR1 as MNHEY and CDR2 as SMNVEV (reference sequence). The CDR3 length is 16 residues. The CDR3 is CASSLTSMGLASEQYF. The CDR3 DNA reads as TGTGCCAGCAGTTTAACTTCGATGGGCCTAGCAAGCGAGCAGTACTTC.

This clonotype was counted a few times. The rearrangement uses TRBV6-2 or TRBV6-3 and TRBJ2-7, with D possibly being TRBD2 (5 bases). This CDR3 spans 17 amino acids. Per germline, CDR1 MNHEY and CDR2 SVGEGT. The V gene lost 2 bases and the J gene lost 0 bases, with 17 bases spanning the gap. Here the CDR3 reads CASSYEPGTAFSYEQYF. The CDR3 coding sequence is TGTGCCAGCAGTTACGAACCGGGAACAGCGTTCTCCTACGAGCAGTACTTC.

There are a few counts of this clonotype. This sequence joins TRBV18 and TRBJ2-3; D gene ambiguous. CDR1 and CDR2 (germline): KGHSH, LQKENI. The V gene lost 5 bases and the J gene lost 6 bases, with 15 bases spanning the gap. The CDR3 totals 14 residues. Here the CDR3 DNA reads TGTGCCAGCTCATCGCTCGAAGGGCTGGATACGCAGTATTTT. It codes for CASSSLEGLDTQYF.

Here the CDR3 reads CASSYHRTAYEQYF. The CDR3 DNA reads TGTGCCAGCAGTTACCACCGTACGGCCTACGAGCAGTACTTC. The chain recombines TRBV6-2 or TRBV6-3 with TRBJ2-7, with unresolved D. This CDR3 has 14 amino acids. Germline lookup yields CDR1 MNHEY and CDR2 SVGEGT. The germline V and J ends were trimmed by 2 bases and 2 bases, with 10 bases remaining between them.

This clonotype was seen only a few times. The rearrangement joins TRBV6-2 or TRBV6-3 to TRBJ2-5; TRBD1 or TRBD2 may be the D gene (5 bases each). Germline V gene lookup returns CDR1 MNHEY and CDR2 SVGEGT. The CDR3 runs 15 residues. Trimming cost V 4 bases and J 3 bases, with 15 bases left between them. The CDR3 DNA sequence: TGTGCCAGCAGTTCCTTGGGACGCTGTGAAGAGACCCAGTACTTC. Translated, it gives CASSSLGRCEETQYF.

This clonotype came up once. This CDR3 reads CASSLNGKRGTQYF. CDR3 nucleotides: TGTGCCAGCAGTTTAAATGGTAAACGGGGGACCCAGTACTTC. This chain uses TRBV12-3 or TRBV12-4 with TRBJ2-5; tentative D call: TRBD2 (5 bases). The germline V and J ends were trimmed by 2 bases and 7 bases, with 14 bases remaining between them. This CDR3 contains 14 residues.

The genes are TRBV6-5 and TRBJ1-1, with D possibly matching TRBD1 (6 bases). Trimming removed 2 bases from V and 5 bases from J, with 9 bases in between. The CDR3 is 13 amino acids. Germline assignment: CDR1 MNHEY and CDR2 SVGAGI. Here the CDR3 reads CASSYRGGTEAFF. The CDR3 DNA sequence: TGTGCCAGCAGTTACCGAGGGGGTACTGAAGCTTTCTTT.

This chain uses TRBV5-6 with TRBJ1-5, with D possibly TRBD1 on 5 matching bases. Trimming cost V 0 bases and J 6 bases, with 16 bases left between them. The CDR3 extends over 16 amino acids. Germline CDR1 is SGHDT and CDR2 is YYEEEE. The CDR3 DNA sequence: TGTGCCAGCAGCTTGGCCGGCAGGGAAGGAGGTCAGCCCCAGCATTTT. It is translated as CASSLAGREGGQPQHF.

The rearrangement links TRBV6-8 to TRBJ2-1; no definite D call. V was cut by 4 bases and J by 12 bases, with 28 bases left in between. CDR1 and CDR2 (germline): MNHGY, SAAAGT. This CDR3 comprises 17 residues. CDR3 in amino acids: CASSSGLGRATRDGQFF. CDR3 DNA: TGTGCCAGCAGTTCGGGTTTGGGAAGGGCGACAAGGGATGGGCAGTTCTTC.

This clonotype was counted a few times. The genes are TRBV10-1 and TRBJ2-7, with D possibly being TRBD2 (6 bases). Trimming removed 7 bases at V and 3 bases at J, with 10 bases between. Germline CDR1 is WNHNN and CDR2 is SYGVQD (reference sequence). The CDR3 totals 12 residues. This chain's CDR3 is CASTGTLYEQYF. CDR3 DNA: TGCGCCAGCACAGGGACTCTCTACGAGCAGTACTTC.

This clonotype was seen a handful of times. The chain has TRBV7-9 and TRBJ2-5; D is perhaps TRBD1 or TRBD2 (6 bases each). Germline V gene lookup returns CDR1 SEHNR and CDR2 FQNEAQ (reference sequence). V lost 3 bases and J 2 bases, leaving 13 bases between the germline ends. The CDR3 is 15 residues long. CDR3 bases: TGTGCCAGCAGCTTGGAGGGACACGGACAAGAGACCCAGTACTTC. The encoded protein is CASSLEGHGQETQYF.

The chain links TRBV6-1 to TRBJ2-7; 10 bases are a match to TRBD1. Losses at the gene ends were 2 bases for V and 3 bases for J; bases not matched to a gene: 4. This CDR3 contains 15 residues. Germline lookup yields CDR1 MNHNS and CDR2 SASEGT. The CDR3 region has the DNA TGTGCCAGCAGTGAACCCGGGACAGGGGTCTACGAGCAGTACTTC. Protein sequence: CASSEPGTGVYEQYF.

The chain links TRBV12-3 or TRBV12-4 to TRBJ2-3; tentatively, D is TRBD2 (6 bases). This CDR3 is 13 amino acids long. V lost 6 bases and J lost 4, with 11 bases in between. In nucleotides, the CDR3 is TGTGCCAGCAGCCTAAGGGACTCAGATACGCAGTATTTT. Its translation is CASSLRDSDTQYF.

This chain links TRBV29-1 with TRBJ2-3; D gene uncertain. The CDR3 loop spans 13 amino acids. With 4 bases removed from V and 2 bases from J, the gap between germline ends came to 10 bases. Germline CDR1 reads SQVTM; CDR2 reads ANQGSEA. The CDR3 sequence is CSVAGGNTDTQYF. The CDR3 coding sequence is TGCAGCGTTGCAGGTGGTAACACAGATACGCAGTATTTT.

In DNA form, the CDR3 reads TGTGCCAGCAGCCCCCCTGCCCTCAGGGGGCTATATCGAGAGACCCAGTACTTC. Its protein is CASSPPALRGLYRETQYF. This sequence joins TRBV7-2 and TRBJ2-5; 8 nucleotides match TRBD1. V gave up 5 bases and J gave up 4 bases; unmatched junction bases: 18. CDR1 SGHTA and CDR2 FQGNSA come from the germline V gene. CDR3 length equals 18 residues.

This clonotype was picked up a small number of times. The chain uses TRBV15 and TRBJ2-1; 7 bases line up with TRBD1. V shed 6 bases and J 0 bases; nucleotides not matched to a gene: 5. The CDR3 extends over 15 amino acids. CDR1 and CDR2 from the germline V gene are LNHNV and YYDKDF (reference sequence). The CDR3 bases are TGTGCCACCAGTGTACAGGGGAGCTCCTACAATGAGCAGTTCTTC. It encodes CATSVQGSSYNEQFF.

The rearrangement links TRBV7-2 to TRBJ1-2, with D unclear. The germline V gene has CDR1 SGHTA and CDR2 FQGNSA. This CDR3 contains 10 residues. V shed 5 bases and J shed 13 bases, with 11 bases lying between them. The CDR3 sequence: CASSQRASTF. DNA of the CDR3: TGTGCCAGCAGCCAAAGGGCCTCCACCTTC.